One sample yielded the 11 T cell receptor beta chains listed below, sequenced in a study of cytomegalovirus exposure and HLA in healthy donors. The PCR was carried out with 60 Vbeta primers and 13 Jbeta primers. Using immunoSEQ multiplex PCR, the repertoire was profiled, and TCRdb retains in-frame clones only, with some absent. The data contain about 120,000 clones, 65% to 80% of them singletons. Source material: PBMCs. The receptors were sampled from a man younger than 35 in good health and CMV-seropositive.

This clone came up once. The V and J genes are TRBV6-1 and TRBJ1-2; D may be TRBD1 (6 bases). The CDR3 sequence is 16 residues long. Between the trimmed V and J ends, which lost 4 bases and 4 bases, there was a span of 19 bases. CDR1 MNHNS and CDR2 SASEGT come from the germline V gene. The CDR3 protein is CASSGALGQPPYGYTF. CDR3 coding DNA: TGTGCCAGCAGTGGGGCGCTTGGACAGCCACCCTATGGCTACACCTTC.

A single count supports this clone. This rearrangement joins TRBV5-1 to TRBJ2-7; a weak D match, TRBD2 (6 bases). Between the trimmed V and J ends, which lost 0 bases and 5 bases, there was a span of 12 bases. The CDR3 has 14 amino acids. Germline assignment: CDR1 SGHRS and CDR2 YFSETQ. The CDR3 nucleotides are TGCGCCAGCAGCTTGGTCAAGGAGGGCAACGAGCAGTACTTC. It is translated as CASSLVKEGNEQYF. Using reference TRBV5-1 and TRBJ2-7 for the parts outside the CDR3, the full variable domain is KAGVTQTPRYLIKTRGQQVTLSCSPISGHRSVSWYQQTPGQGLQFLFEYFSETQRNKGNFPGRFSGRQFSNSRSEMNVSTLELGDSALYLCASSLVKEGNEQYFGPGTRLTVT.

The chain carries TRBV28 and TRBJ1-5; D might be TRBD1 (6 bases). The V and J ends lost 7 bases and 5 bases respectively, with 12 bases between them. The germline CDR1 and CDR2 sequences are MDHEN and SYDVKM. The CDR3 totals 13 residues. The DNA for the CDR3 is TGTGCCAGCAAACAGGGTCCAGATCAGCCCCAGCATTTT. It encodes CASKQGPDQPQHF.

The chain uses TRBV5-1 and TRBJ2-3; TRBD1 aligns across 7 bases. V shed 4 bases and J 6 bases; nucleotides not matched to a gene: 14. The CDR3 totals 16 residues. In germline, CDR1 is SGHRS, CDR2 YFSETQ. The CDR3 DNA reads TGCGCCAGCAGCCCAATATACGGGACAGAAGTTGATACGCAGTATTTT. Its translation is CASSPIYGTEVDTQYF.

This clone has just a few counts. The V and J genes are TRBV9 and TRBJ2-3, with 15 bases that match TRBD2. CDR1 and CDR2 from the germline V gene are SGDLS and YYNGEE. This CDR3 region has 16 residues. V shed 3 bases, J shed 4 bases, and the junction held 3 bases outside the gene matches. The CDR3 DNA is TGTGCCAGCAGCGAGGGACTAGCGGGAGGCCCAGATACGCAGTATTTT. Its translation is CASSEGLAGGPDTQYF.

The chain uses TRBV5-1 and TRBJ2-1; D is unresolved. Per the germline V gene, CDR1 is SGHRS and CDR2 is YFSETQ. This CDR3 is built from 15 residues. The V gene lost 4 bases and the J gene lost 0 bases, with 11 bases spanning the gap. The CDR3 region has the DNA TGCGCCAGCAGCACTACACTCTACTCCTACAATGAGCAGTTCTTC. Amino acid sequence: CASSTTLYSYNEQFF. Combining the CDR3 with reference TRBV5-1 and TRBJ2-1 gives the whole variable domain KAGVTQTPRYLIKTRGQQVTLSCSPISGHRSVSWYQQTPGQGLQFLFEYFSETQRNKGNFPGRFSGRQFSNSRSEMNVSTLELGDSALYLCASSTTLYSYNEQFFGPGTRLTVL.

The chain combines TRBV7-3 with TRBJ2-7, with 7 bases aligning to TRBD2. The CDR3 has 15 residues. The germline V gene has CDR1 SGHTA and CDR2 FQGTGA. Unmatched junction bases numbered 5, after V lost 1 base and J lost 2 bases. In DNA, the CDR3 is TGTGCCAGCAGCTTAAAGTTCGGGGGGACCTACGAGCAGTACTTC. It is translated as CASSLKFGGTYEQYF.

The chain is built from TRBV13 and TRBJ2-7, with 7 bases aligning to TRBD1. CDR3 length: 14 amino acids. Per the germline V gene, CDR1 is PRHDT and CDR2 is FYEKMQ (reference sequence). After removal of 2 bases from V and 2 bases from J, the junction contained 3 bases not matched to a gene. CDR3 nucleotides: TGTGCCAGCAGCTTACAGGGGGATCCCTACGAGCAGTACTTC. Its translation: CASSLQGDPYEQYF.

The sample holds a few counts of this clone. The V call is TRBV2, the J call TRBJ1-5, with unresolved D. The V gene lost 2 bases and the J gene lost 3 bases, with 11 bases spanning the gap. The CDR3 sequence is 15 residues long. Per germline, CDR1 SNHLY and CDR2 FYNNEI. The CDR3 spells CASSERTSNNQPQHF. DNA of the CDR3: TGTGCCAGCAGTGAAAGAACATCGAACAATCAGCCCCAGCATTTT.

This chain connects TRBV27 to TRBJ2-1, with 9 positions matching TRBD2. Trimming cost V 6 bases and J 7 bases; bases outside gene matches: 16. This CDR3 has 17 residues. Germline V gene lookup returns CDR1 MNHEY and CDR2 SMNVEV (reference sequence). The CDR3 is CASSSYPLRGGRNEQFF. CDR3 nucleotide sequence: TGTGCCAGCAGCTCGTACCCCTTGCGGGGGGGGCGAAATGAGCAGTTCTTC.

The chain has TRBV20-1 and TRBJ1-1; tentatively, D is TRBD1 (5 bases). Per the germline V gene, CDR1 is DFQATT and CDR2 is SNEGSKA (reference sequence). Deletions cut 6 bases from V and 9 bases from J, with 14 bases between. There are 11 residues in the CDR3. Here the CDR3 DNA reads TGCAGTGCGCCCTGGGGCGATAAAGCTTTCTTT. This codes for CSAPWGDKAFF.